The sequence of this TCR beta chain was determined in a study of blood T cell repertoires in COVID-19. About the research overall: COVID-19 samples collected from the United States, Italy and Spain covered acute and convalescent phases.

This CDR3 is 14 amino acids long. CDR1 MNHEY and CDR2 SVGAGI come from the germline V gene. The ends lost 2 bases at V and 11 bases at J; junction bases unmatched: 7. Libraries were prepared by immunoSEQ multiplex PCR; TCRdb keeps only in-frame clonotypes and omits some of them. This sample carries about 150,000 clones, 80% of them seen once, and the ten largest clones take 13%. This rearrangement joins TRBV6-5 to TRBJ1-3, with 9 positions matching TRBD1. Sequencing was performed on peripheral blood. The TCR comes from a man aged 55 to 69 with active or convalescent COVID-19. CDR3 DNA: TGTGCCAGCAGTTACGGGACAGGGAAAATCCCCATATATTTT. Translation gives CASSYGTGKIPIYF.